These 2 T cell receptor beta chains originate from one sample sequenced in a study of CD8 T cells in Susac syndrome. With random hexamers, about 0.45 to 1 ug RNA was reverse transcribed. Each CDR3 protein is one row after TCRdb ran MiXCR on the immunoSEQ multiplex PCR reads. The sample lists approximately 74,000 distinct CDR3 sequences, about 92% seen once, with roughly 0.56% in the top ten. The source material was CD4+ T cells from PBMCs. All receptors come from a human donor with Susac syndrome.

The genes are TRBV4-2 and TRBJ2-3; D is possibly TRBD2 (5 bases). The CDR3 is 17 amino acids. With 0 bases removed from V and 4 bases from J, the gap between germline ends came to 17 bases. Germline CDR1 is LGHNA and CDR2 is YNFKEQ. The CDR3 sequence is CASSQEGRTTGADTQYF. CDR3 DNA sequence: TGTGCCAGCAGCCAAGAGGGCCGGACGACCGGGGCAGATACGCAGTATTTT.

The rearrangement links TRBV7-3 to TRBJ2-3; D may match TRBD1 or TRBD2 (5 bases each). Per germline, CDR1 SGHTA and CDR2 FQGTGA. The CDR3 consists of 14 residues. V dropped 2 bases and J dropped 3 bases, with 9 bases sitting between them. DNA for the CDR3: TGTGCCAGCAGCTTAGACGGGACGACAGATACGCAGTATTTT. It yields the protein CASSLDGTTDTQYF.